This note documents a single TCR beta chain sequence. The data are from a study of blood T cell repertoires in COVID-19. CDR1 SEHNR and CDR2 FQNEAQ come from the germline V gene (reference sequence). This CDR3 contains 17 residues. Trimming shortened V by 5 bases and J by 0 bases, and 17 bases separated the two germline ends. One Seattle source followed patients from active infection through their disease course. In the original processing: Amplification of reference gene primers provided the estimated nucleated cell counts. Sequencing was performed with immunoSEQ multiplex PCR; in TCRdb, only in-frame clones are kept and a portion is missing. V, J and clone size reflect that table, while D and trimming were determined from the DNA. This table holds roughly 340,000 clones, 80% to 90% found once.

This TCR came from a woman between 45 and 60 years old with COVID-19, enrolled during active disease. The chain combines TRBV7-9 with TRBJ2-1; D call uncertain. The sequencing sample was made of peripheral blood. The CDR3 protein is CASSPRGVSSSYNEQFF. The CDR3, as DNA: TGTGCCAGCAGCCCTAGAGGTGTGAGTAGCTCCTACAATGAGCAGTTCTTC.